The sequence of this T cell receptor beta chain was determined in a study of regulatory T cells in long-lasting Graves disease. On the study more broadly: The criterion for persistent Graves' disease was over 5 years of antithyroid drugs with positive TSH receptor antibodies.

The CDR3 sequence is 15 residues long. Germline CDR1 is DFQATT and CDR2 is SNEGSKA (reference sequence). The V end lost 0 bases, the J end lost 0 bases, and 8 bases lay between the germline ends. Time point meaning: persistent/refractory GD, antithyroid drugs over 5 years with positive TRAb. Researchers made the TCR library from RNA that was extracted from PBMCs. Xi'an, China, was home to the endocrinology department that provided patients. Building the TCR beta libraries relied on iRepertoire HTBI primers, and CDR3 regions underwent Arm-PCR. TCRdb ran MiXCR on the multiplex PCR reads and lists one entry per CDR3 protein. This repertoire shows 400,000 to 500,000 distinct CDR3 sequences, roughly 23% found once; its top ten account for roughly an eighth. This clonotype was detected many times. Its antigen remains unknown. Findings and limits, study-wide: TRBV28, TRBJ1-2 and TRBJ2-5 were segments that persistent disease favored.

This material consisted of peripheral blood mononuclear cells (PBMCs), taken when the disease was refractory, from a patient treated with antithyroid drugs. V usage is TRBV20-1 and J usage is TRBJ2-2; possibly TRBD1 for D (6 bases). The receptor was isolated from a female donor with Graves disease. CDR3 in DNA: TGCAGTGCTAGAGACGCAGGGGCGAACACCGGGGAGCTGTTTTTT. As protein: CSARDAGANTGELFF.